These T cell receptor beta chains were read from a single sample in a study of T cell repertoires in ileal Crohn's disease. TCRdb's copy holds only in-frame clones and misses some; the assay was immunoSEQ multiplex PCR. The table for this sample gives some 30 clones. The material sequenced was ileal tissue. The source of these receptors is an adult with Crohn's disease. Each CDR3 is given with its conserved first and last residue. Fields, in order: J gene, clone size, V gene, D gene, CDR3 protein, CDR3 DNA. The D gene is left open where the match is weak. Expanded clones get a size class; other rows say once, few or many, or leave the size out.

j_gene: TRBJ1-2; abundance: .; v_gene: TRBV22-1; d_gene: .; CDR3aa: CQSRKTYGYTF; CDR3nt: TGTCAATCGAGAAAGACCTATGGCTACACCTTC
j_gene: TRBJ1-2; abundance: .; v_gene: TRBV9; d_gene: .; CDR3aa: CASSVSGVTAYGYTF; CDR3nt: TGTGCCAGCAGCGTGAGTGGTGTGACAGCCTATGGCTACACCTTC
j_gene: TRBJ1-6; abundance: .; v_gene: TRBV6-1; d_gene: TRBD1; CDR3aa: CASSEQGAGSPLHF; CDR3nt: TGTGCCAGCAGTGAACAGGGGGCCGGTTCACCCCTCCACTTT
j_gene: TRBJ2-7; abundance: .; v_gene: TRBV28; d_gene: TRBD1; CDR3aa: CASSRRGTGAYEQYF; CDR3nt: TGTGCCAGCAGCCGCCGCGGGACAGGGGCATACGAGCAGTACTTC
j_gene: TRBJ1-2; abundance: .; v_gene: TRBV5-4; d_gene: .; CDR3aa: CASPVAVPGTYGYTF; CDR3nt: TGTGCCAGCCCCGTCGCCGTACCAGGAACCTATGGCTACACCTTC
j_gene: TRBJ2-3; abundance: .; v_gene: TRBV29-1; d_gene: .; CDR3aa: CSVEDLIGDSGTDTQYF; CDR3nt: TGCAGCGTTGAAGATTTAATAGGAGACTCAGGCACAGATACGCAGTATTTT
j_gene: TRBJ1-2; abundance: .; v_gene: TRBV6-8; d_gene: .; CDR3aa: CASSRSGSRKTYGYTF; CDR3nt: TGTGCCAGCAGTCGCTCGGGATCTAGAAAGACCTATGGCTACACCTTC
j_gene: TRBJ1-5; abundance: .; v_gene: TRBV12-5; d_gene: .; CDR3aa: CASGTGGSNQPQHF; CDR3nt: TGTGCTAGTGGGACGGGGGGAAGCAATCAGCCCCAGCATTTT
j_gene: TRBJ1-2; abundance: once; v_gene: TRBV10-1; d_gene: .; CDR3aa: CASSFKISRKTYGYTF; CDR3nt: TGCGCCAGCAGTTTTAAGATATCGCGAAAGACCTATGGCTACACCTTC
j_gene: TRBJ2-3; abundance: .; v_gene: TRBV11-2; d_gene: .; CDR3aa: CASARTDTQYF; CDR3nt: TGTGCCAGCGCTCGGACAGATACGCAGTATTTT
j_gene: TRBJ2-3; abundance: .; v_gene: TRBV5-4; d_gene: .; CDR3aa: CASSQGDTDTQYF; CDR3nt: TGTGCCAGCAGCCAAGGGGACACAGATACGCAGTATTTT
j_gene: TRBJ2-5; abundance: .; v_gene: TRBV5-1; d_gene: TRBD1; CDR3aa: CASSPREGAGETQYF; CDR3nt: TGCGCCAGCAGCCCGAGAGAGGGGGCGGGAGAGACCCAGTACTTC